This paragraph reports one T cell receptor beta chain. Antigen specificity is unknown. This entry comes from a study of CD8 T cells in Susac syndrome. Findings and caveats of the study: The study conceded that relatively few individuals underwent its TCR sequencing and HLA analysis.

Sequencing of TCR beta, carried out with a high-throughput approach, was applied to CD8+ and CD4+ T cells from the blood. TEMRA cells were FACS-enriched, and CD8+ and CD4+ T cells were isolated negatively. Reverse transcription of 0.5 to 1 ug RNA was performed with random hexamers. The amplification used immunoSEQ multiplex PCR on TCR beta CDR3; it spanned 54 Vbeta and 13 Jbeta. TCRdb analysed the immunoSEQ multiplex PCR reads with MiXCR anew, one entry per CDR3 protein. This sample has 55,000 to 85,000 distinct CDR3 sequences, with 96% found just once. From germline, CDR1 is SQVTM and CDR2 ANQGSEA. V was shortened by 1 base and J by 5 bases, with 15 bases between the two germline ends. The CDR3 totals 14 residues.

V usage is TRBV29-1 and J usage is TRBJ2-7, with D perhaps TRBD1 (8 bases). The sample taken for sequencing was CD4+ T cells from PBMCs. This clonotype was sampled from a human donor with multiple sclerosis. CDR3 sequence reads: CSVEAGQGGDEQYF. The DNA for the CDR3 is TGCAGCGTTGAAGCCGGACAGGGAGGGGACGAGCAGTACTTC.